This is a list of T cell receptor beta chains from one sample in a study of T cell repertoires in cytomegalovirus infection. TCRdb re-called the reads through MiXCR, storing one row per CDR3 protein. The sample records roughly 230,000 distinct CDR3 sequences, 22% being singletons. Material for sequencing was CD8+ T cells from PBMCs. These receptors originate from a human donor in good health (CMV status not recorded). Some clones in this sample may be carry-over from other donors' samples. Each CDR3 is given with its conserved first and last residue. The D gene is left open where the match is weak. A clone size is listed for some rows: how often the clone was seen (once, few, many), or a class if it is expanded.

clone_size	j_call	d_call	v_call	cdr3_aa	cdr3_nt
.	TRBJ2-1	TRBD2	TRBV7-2	CASSLGGGRTNNEQFF	TGTGCCAGCAGCTTAGGGGGGGGGAGAACCAACAATGAGCAGTTCTTC
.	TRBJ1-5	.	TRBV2	CASRRVGQPQHF	TGTGCCAGCAGGAGGGTCGGGCAGCCCCAGCATTTT
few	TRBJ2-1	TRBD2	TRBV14	CASSRERGYNEQFF	TGTGCCAGCAGCCGGGAGCGGGGATACAATGAGCAGTTCTTC
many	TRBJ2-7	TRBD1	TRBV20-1	CSAPDRSSYEQYF	TGCAGTGCACCGGACAGGTCCTCCTACGAGCAGTACTTC
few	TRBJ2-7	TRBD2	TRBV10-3	CAISESVTSGGPCYEQYF	TGTGCCATCAGTGAGTCGGTGACTAGCGGGGGGCCCTGCTACGAGCAGTACTTC
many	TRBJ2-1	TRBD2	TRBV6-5	CASSYGAGGPDEQFF	TGTGCCAGCAGTTACGGGGCGGGGGGGCCAGATGAGCAGTTCTTC
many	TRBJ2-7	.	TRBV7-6	CASSLEEGGGPYEQYF	TGTGCCAGCAGCTTAGAAGAGGGAGGAGGCCCCTACGAGCAGTACTTC
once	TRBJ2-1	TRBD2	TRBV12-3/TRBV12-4	CASSLRRGGFNNEQFF	TGTGCCAGCAGTTTAAGGCGGGGGGGTTTCAACAATGAGCAGTTCTTC
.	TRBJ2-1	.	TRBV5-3	CASSFGPGINEQFF	TGTGCCAGCAGCTTCGGACCGGGCATCAATGAGCAGTTCTTC
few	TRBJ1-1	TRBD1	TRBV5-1	CASSRGTADTEAFF	TGCGCCAGCAGCCGAGGGACAGCAGACACTGAAGCTTTCTTT